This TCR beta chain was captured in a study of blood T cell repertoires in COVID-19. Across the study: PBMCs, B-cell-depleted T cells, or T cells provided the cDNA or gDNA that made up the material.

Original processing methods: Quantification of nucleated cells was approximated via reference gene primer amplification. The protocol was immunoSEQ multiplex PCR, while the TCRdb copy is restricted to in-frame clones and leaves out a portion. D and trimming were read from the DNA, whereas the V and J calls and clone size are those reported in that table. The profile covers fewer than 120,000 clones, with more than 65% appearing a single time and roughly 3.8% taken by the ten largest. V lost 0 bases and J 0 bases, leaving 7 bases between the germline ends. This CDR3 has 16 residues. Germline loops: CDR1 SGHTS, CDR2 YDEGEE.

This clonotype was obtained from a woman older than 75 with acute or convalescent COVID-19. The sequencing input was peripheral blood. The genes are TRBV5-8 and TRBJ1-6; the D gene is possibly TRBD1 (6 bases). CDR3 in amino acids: CASSLGDTSYNSPLHF. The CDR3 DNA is TGTGCCAGCAGCTTGGGGGACACCTCCTATAATTCACCCCTCCACTTT.